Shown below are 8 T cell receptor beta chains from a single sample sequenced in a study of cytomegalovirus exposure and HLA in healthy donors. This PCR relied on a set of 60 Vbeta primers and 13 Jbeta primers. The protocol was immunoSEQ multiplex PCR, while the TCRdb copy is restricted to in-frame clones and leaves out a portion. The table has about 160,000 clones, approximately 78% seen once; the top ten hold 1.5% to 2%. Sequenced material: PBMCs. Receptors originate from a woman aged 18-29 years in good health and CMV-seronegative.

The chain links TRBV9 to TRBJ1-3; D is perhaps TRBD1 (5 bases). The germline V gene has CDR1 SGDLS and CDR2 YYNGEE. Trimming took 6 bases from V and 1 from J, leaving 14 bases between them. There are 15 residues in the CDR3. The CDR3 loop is CASNEQGASGNTIYF. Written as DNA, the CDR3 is TGTGCCAGCAACGAGCAAGGGGCTTCTGGAAACACCATATATTTT.

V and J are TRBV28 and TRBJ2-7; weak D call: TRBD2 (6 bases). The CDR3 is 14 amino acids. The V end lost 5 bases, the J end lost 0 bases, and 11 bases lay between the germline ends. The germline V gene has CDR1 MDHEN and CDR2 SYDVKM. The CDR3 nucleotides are TGTGCCAGCAGTCCCCTGGGGGGCTCCTACGAGCAGTACTTC. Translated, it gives CASSPLGGSYEQYF.

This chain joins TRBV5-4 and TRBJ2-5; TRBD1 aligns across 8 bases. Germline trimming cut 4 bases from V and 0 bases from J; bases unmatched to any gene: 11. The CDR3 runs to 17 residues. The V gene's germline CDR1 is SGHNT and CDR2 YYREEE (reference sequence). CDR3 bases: TGTGCCAGCAGCCCCGGAGGCGGGACAGGATACCAAGAGACCCAGTACTTC. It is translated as CASSPGGGTGYQETQYF. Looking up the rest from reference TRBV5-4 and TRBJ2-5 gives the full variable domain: ETGVTQSPTHLIKTRGQQVTLRCSSQSGHNTVSWYQQALGQGPQFIFQYYREEENGRGNFPPRFSGLQFPNYSSELNVNALELDDSALYLCASSPGGGTGYQETQYFGPGTRLLVL.

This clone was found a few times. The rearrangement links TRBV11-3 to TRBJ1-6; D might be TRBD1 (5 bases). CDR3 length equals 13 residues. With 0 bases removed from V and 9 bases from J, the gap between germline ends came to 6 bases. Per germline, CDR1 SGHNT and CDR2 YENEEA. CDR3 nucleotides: TGTGCCAGCAGCTTAGACGGGGGTTCACCCCTCCACTTT. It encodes CASSLDGGSPLHF.

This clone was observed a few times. The CDR3 here is CASIRPGQGSGYTF. Written as DNA, the CDR3 is TGTGCCAGTATCAGACCGGGACAGGGATCCGGCTACACCTTC. The chain employs TRBV19 and TRBJ1-2; 9 positions agree with TRBD1. Trimming took 7 bases from V and 8 from J; bases not matched to a gene: 11. Germline CDR1 is LNHDA and CDR2 is SQIVND (reference sequence). The CDR3 is 14 residues long.

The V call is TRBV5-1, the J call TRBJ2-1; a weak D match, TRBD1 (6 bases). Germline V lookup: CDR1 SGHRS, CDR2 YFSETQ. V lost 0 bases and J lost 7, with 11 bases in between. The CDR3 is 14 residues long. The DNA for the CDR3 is TGCGCCAGCAGCTTGGGACAGGTAGAGAATGAGCAGTTCTTC. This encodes CASSLGQVENEQFF.

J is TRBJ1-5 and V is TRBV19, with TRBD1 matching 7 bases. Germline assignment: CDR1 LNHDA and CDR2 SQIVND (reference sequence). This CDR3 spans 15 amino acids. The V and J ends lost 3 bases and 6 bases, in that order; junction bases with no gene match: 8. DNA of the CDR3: TGTGCCAGTAGTATTATCGGAGGGGGCGGTCAGCCCCAGCATTTT. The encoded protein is CASSIIGGGGQPQHF.

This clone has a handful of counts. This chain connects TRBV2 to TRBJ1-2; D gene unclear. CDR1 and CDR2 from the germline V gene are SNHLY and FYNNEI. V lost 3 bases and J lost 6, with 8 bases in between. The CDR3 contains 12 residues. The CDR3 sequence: CASSERRDGYTF. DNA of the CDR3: TGTGCCAGCAGTGAGCGGAGGGATGGCTACACCTTC.